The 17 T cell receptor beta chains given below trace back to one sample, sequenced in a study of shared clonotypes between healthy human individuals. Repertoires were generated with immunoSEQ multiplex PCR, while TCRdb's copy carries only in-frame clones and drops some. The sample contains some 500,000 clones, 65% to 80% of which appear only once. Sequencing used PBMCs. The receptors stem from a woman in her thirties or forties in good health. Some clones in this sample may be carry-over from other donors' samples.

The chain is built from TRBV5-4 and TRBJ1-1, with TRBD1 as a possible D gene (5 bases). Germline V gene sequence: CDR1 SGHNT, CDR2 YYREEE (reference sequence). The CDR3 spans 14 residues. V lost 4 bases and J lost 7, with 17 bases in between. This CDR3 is CASSRDGVVYEAFF. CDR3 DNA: TGTGCCAGCAGCAGGGACGGAGTGGTGTATGAAGCTTTCTTT.

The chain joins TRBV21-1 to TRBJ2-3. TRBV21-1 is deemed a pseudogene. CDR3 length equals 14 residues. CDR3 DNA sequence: TGTGCCAGCAGCAAAGGGACCTACACAGATACGCAGTATTTT. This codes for CASSKGTYTDTQYF.

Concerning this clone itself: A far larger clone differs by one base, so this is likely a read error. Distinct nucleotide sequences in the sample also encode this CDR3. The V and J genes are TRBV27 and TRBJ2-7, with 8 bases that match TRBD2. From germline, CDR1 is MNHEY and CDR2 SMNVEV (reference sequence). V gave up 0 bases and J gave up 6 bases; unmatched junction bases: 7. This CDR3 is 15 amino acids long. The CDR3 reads CASSLSVAGGGEQYF. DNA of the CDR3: TGTGCCAGCAGTTTATCTGTGGCGGGAGGTGGCGAGCAGTACTTC.

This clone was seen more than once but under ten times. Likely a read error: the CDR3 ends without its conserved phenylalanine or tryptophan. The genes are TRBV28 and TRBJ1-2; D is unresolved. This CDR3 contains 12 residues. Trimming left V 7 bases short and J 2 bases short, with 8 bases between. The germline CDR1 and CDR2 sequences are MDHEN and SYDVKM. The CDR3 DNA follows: TGTGCCAGCAATACAGTCAACTATGGCTACACCCTC. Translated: CASNTVNYGYTL.

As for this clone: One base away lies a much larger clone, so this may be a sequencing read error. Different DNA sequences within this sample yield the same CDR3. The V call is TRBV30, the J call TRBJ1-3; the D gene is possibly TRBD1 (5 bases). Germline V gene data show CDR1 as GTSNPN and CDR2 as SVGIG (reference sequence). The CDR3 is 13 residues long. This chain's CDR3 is CSCWGTSGNTIYF. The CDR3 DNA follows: TGTTCTTGTTGGGGGACTTCTGGAAACACCATATACTTT.

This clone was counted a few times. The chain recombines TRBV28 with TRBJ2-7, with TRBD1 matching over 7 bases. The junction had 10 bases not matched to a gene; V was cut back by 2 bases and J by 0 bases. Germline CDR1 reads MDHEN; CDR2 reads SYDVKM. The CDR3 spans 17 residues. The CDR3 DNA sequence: TGTGCCAGCAGTTTAAATCCTGTGACAGGGTTCTCCTACGAGCAGTACTTC. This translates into CASSLNPVTGFSYEQYF.

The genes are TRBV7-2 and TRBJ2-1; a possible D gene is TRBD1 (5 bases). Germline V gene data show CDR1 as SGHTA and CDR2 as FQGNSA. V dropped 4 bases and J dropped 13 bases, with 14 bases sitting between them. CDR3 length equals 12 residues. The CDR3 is CASSSGQPRQFF. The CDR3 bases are TGTGCCAGCAGCTCAGGACAACCCCGTCAGTTCTTC.

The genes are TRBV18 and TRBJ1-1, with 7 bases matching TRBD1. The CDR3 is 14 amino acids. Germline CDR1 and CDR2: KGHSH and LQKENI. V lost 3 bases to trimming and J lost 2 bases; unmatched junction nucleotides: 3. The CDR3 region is CASSPGQLNTEAFF. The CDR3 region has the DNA TGTGCCAGCTCACCGGGACAGCTTAACACTGAAGCTTTCTTT. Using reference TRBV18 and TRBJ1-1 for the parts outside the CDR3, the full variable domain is NAGVMQNPRHLVRRRGQEARLRCSPMKGHSHVYWYRQLPEEGLKFMVYLQKENIIDESGMPKERFSAEFPKEGPSILRIQQVVRGDSAAYFCASSPGQLNTEAFFGQGTRLTVV.

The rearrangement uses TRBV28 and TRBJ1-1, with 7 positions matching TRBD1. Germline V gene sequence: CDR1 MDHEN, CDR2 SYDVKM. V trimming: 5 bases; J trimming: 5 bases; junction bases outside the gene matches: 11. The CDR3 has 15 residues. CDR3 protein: CASSPLTDRRTEAFF. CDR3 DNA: TGTGCCAGCAGTCCTCTGACGGACAGGCGGACTGAAGCTTTCTTT. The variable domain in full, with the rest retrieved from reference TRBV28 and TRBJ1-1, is DVKVTQSSRYLVKRTGEKVFLECVQDMDHENMFWYRQDPGLGLRLIYFSYDVKMKEKGDIPEGYSVSREKKERFSLILESASTNQTSMYLCASSPLTDRRTEAFFGQGTRLTVV.

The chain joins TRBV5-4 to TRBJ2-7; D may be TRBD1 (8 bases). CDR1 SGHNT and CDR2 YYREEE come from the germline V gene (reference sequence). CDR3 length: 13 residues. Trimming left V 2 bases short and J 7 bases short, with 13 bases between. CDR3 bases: TGTGCCAGCAGCTTCGACAGGGGAGGGGAGCAGTACTTC. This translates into CASSFDRGGEQYF.

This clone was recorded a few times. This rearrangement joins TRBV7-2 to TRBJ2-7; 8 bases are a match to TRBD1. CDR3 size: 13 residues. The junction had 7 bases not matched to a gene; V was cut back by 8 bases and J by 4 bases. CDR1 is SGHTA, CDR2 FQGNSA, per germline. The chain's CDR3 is CASGRTGRYEQYF. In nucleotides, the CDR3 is TGTGCCAGCGGAAGGACAGGGCGGTACGAGCAGTACTTC.

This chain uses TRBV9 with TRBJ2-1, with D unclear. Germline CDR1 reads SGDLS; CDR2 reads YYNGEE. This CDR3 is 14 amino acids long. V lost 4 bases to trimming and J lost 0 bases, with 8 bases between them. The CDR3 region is CASSSGRSYNEQFF. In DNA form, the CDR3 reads TGTGCCAGCAGCTCGGGCCGCTCCTACAATGAGCAGTTCTTC.

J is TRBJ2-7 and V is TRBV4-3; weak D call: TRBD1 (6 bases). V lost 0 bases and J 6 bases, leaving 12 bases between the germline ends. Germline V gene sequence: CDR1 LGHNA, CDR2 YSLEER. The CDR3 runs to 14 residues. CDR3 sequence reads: CASSQDIQGLEQYF. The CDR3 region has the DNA TGCGCCAGCAGCCAAGATATTCAGGGGCTCGAGCAGTACTTC.

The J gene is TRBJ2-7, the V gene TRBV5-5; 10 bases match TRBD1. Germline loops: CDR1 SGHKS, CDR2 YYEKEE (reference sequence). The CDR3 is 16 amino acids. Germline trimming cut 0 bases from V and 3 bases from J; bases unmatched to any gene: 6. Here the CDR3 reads CASSLAPGQGIYEQYF. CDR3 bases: TGTGCCAGCAGCTTGGCGCCGGGACAGGGGATCTACGAGCAGTACTTC.

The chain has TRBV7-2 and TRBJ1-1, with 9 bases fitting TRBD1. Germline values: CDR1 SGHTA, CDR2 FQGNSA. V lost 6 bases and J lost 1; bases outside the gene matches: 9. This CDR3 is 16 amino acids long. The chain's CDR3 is CASRNGQGKRNTEAFF. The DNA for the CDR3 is TGTGCCAGCAGAAATGGACAGGGGAAAAGGAACACTGAAGCTTTCTTT.

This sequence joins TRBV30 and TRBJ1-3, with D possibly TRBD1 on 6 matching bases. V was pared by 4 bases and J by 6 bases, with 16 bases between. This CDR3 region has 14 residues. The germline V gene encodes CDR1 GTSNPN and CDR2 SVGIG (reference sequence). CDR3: CAWNTGTWINTIYF. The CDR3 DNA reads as TGTGCCTGGAATACAGGGACTTGGATAAACACCATATATTTT.

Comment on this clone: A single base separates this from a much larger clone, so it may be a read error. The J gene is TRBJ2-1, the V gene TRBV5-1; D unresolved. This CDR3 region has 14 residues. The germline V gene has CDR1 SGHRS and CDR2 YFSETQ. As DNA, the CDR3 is TGCGTCAGCAGCTTGACTGCGGTGTGGGATGGGCAGTTCTTC. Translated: CVSSLTAVWDGQFF.